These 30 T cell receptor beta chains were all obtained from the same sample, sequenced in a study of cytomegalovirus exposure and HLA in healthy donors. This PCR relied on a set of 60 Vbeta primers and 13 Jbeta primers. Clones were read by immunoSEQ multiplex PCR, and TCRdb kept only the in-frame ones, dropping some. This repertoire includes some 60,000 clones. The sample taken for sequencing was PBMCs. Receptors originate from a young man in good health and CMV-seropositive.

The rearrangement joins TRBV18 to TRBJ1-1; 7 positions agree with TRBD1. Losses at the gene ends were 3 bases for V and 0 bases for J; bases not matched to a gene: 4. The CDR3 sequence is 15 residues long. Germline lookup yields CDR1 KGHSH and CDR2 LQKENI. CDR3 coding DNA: TGTGCCAGCTCACCCGACAGGGAGATGAACACTGAAGCTTTCTTT. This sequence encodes CASSPDREMNTEAFF.

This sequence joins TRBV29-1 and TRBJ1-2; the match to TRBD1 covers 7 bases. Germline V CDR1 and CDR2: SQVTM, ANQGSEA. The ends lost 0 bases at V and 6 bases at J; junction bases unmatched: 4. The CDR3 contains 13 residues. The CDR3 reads CSVEDQGVDGYTF. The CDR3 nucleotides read TGCAGCGTTGAAGATCAGGGGGTTGATGGCTACACCTTC.

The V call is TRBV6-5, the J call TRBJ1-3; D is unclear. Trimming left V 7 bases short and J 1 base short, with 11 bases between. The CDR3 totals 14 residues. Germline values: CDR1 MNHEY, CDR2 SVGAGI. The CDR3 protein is CASKSGQSGNTIYF. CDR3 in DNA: TGTGCCAGCAAAAGTGGTCAGTCTGGAAACACCATATATTTT.

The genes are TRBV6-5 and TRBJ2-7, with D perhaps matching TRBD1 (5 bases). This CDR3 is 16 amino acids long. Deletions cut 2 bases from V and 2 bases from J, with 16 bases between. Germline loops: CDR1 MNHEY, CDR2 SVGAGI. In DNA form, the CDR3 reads TGTGCCAGCAGTTACCCGAGGACAACCGGCACCTACGAGCAGTACTTC. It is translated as CASSYPRTTGTYEQYF.

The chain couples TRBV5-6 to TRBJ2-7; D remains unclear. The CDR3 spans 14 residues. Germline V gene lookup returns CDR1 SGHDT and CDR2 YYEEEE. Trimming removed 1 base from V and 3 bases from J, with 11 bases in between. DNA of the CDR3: TGTGCCAGCAGCTTGTTTGTCGGTTACTACGAGCAGTACTTC. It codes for CASSLFVGYYEQYF. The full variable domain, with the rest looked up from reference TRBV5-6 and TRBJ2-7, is DAGVTQSPTHLIKTRGQQVTLRCSPKSGHDTVSWYQQALGQGPQFIFQYYEEEERQRGNFPDRFSGHQFPNYSSELNVNALLLGDSALYLCASSLFVGYYEQYFGPGTRLTVT.

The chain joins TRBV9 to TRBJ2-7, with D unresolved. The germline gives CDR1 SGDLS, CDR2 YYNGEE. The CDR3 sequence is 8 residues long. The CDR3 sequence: CASSPVGV. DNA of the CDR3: TGTGCCAGCAGCCCCGTCGGGGTC.

CDR3 residues: CASSIGLGYTF. CDR3 sequence (DNA): TGTGCCAGTAGTATAGGTCTCGGCTACACCTTC. The chain has TRBV19 and TRBJ1-2, with D uncertain. This CDR3 is 11 amino acids long. CDR1 is LNHDA, CDR2 SQIVND, per germline (reference sequence). Trimming stripped 1 base from V and 8 bases from J, with 5 bases between. The variable domain in full, completed from reference TRBV19 and TRBJ1-2, reads DGGITQSPKYLFRKEGQNVTLSCEQNLNHDAMYWYRQDPGQGLRLIYYSQIVNDFQKGDIAEGYSVSREKKESFPLTVTSAQKNPTAFYLCASSIGLGYTFGSGTRLTVV.

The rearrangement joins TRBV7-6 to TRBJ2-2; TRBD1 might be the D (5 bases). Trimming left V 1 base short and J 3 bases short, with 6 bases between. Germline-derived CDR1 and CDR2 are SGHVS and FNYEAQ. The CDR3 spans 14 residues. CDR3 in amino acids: CASSLGQYTGELFF. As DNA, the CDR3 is TGTGCCAGCAGCTTAGGACAGTACACCGGGGAGCTGTTTTTT. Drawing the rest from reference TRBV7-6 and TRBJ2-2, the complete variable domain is GAGVSQSPRYKVTKRGQDVALRCDPISGHVSLYWYRQALGQGPEFLTYFNYEAQQDKSGLPNDRFSAERPEGSISTLTIQRTEQRDSAMYRCASSLGQYTGELFFGEGSRLTVL.

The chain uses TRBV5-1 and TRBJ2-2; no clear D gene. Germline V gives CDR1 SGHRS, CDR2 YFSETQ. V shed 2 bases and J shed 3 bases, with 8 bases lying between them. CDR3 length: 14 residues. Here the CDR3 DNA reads TGCGCCAGCAGCTTAAACAGCCACACCGGGGAGCTGTTTTTT. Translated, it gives CASSLNSHTGELFF. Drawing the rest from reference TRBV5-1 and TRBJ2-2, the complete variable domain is KAGVTQTPRYLIKTRGQQVTLSCSPISGHRSVSWYQQTPGQGLQFLFEYFSETQRNKGNFPGRFSGRQFSNSRSEMNVSTLELGDSALYLCASSLNSHTGELFFGEGSRLTVL.

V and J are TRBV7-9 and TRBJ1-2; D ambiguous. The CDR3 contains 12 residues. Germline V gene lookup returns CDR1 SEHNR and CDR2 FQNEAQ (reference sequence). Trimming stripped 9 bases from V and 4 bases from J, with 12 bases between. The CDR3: CASSGEVYGYTF. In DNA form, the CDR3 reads TGTGCCAGTAGTGGGGAGGTCTATGGCTACACCTTC.

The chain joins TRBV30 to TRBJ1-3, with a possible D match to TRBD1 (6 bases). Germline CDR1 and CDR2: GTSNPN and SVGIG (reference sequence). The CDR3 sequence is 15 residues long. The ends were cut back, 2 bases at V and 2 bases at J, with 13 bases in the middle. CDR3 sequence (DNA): TGTGCCTGGAGTAGGGGACAAGACACTGGAAACACCATATATTTT. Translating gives CAWSRGQDTGNTIYF.

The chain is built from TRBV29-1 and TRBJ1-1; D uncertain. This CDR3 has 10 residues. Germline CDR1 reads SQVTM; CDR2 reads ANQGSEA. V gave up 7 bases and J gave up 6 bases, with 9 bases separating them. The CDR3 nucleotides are TGCAGCGCGCGGAGTCCTGAAGCTTTCTTT. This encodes CSARSPEAFF.

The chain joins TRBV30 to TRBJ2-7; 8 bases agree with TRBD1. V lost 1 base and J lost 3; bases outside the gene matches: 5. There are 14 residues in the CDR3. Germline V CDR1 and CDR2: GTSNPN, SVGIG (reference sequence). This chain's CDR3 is CAWSAGQGYYEQYF. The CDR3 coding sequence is TGTGCCTGGAGTGCCGGACAGGGTTACTACGAGCAGTACTTC.

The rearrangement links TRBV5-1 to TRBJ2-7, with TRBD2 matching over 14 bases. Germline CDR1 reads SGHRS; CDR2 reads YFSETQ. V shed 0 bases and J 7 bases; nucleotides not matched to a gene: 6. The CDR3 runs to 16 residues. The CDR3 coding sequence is TGCGCCAGCAGCTTGGATAGACTAGCGGGAGGGGAAGAGCAGTACTTC. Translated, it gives CASSLDRLAGGEEQYF.

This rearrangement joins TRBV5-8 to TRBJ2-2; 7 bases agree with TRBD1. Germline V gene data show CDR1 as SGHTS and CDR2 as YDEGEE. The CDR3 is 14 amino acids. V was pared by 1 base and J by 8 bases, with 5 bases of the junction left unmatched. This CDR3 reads CASSLPRGLGELFF. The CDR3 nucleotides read TGTGCCAGCAGCTTGCCCAGGGGGTTGGGGGAGCTGTTTTTT.

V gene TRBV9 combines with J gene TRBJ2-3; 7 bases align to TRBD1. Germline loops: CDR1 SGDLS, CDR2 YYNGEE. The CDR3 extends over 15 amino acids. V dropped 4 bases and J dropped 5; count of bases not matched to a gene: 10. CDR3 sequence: CASSRLGTEVDTQYF. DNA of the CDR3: TGTGCCAGCAGCCGCTTGGGGACAGAGGTAGATACGCAGTATTTT.

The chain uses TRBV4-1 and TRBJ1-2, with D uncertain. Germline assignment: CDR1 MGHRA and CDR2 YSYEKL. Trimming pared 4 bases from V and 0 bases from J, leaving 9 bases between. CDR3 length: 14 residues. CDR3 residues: CASSPWAANYGYTF. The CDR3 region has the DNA TGCGCCAGCAGCCCCTGGGCAGCTAACTATGGCTACACCTTC.

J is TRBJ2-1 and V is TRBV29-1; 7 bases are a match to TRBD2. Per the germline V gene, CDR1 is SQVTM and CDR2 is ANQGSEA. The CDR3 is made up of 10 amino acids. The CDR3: CRAGGNEQFF. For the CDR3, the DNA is TGCAGAGCCGGGGGGAATGAGCAGTTCTTC.

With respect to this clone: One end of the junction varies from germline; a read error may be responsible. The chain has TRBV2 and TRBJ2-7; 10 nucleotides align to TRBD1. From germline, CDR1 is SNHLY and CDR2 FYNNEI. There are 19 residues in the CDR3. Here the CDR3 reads CASSEDPFTTGGNAYEQYF. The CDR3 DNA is TGTGCCAGCAGCGAAGACCCTTTTACGACAGGGGGCAACGCCTACGAGCAGTACTTC.

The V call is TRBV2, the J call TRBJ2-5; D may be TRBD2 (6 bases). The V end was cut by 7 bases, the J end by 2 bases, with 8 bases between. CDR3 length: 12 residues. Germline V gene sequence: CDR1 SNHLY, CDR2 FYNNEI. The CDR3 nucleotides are TGTGCCAGCAAGGGAGGACAAGAGACCCAGTACTTC. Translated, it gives CASKGGQETQYF.

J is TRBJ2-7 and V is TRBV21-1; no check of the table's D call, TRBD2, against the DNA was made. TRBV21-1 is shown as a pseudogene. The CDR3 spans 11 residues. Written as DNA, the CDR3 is TGTGCCAGCAGCCCACGTGAGGAGCAGTACTTC. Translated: CASSPREEQYF.

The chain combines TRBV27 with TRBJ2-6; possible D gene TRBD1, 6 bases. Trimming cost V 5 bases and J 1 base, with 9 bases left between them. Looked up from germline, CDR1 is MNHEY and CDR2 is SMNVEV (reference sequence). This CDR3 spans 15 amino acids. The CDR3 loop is CASSPDRSGANVLTF. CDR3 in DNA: TGTGCCAGCAGTCCAGACAGGTCTGGGGCCAACGTCCTGACTTTC.

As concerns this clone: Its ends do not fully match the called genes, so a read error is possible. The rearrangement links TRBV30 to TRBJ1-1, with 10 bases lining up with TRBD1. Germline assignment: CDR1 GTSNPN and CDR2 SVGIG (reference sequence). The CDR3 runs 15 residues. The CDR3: CAGSRQGAGNTEAFF. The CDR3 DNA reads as TGTGCCGGGAGTAGACAGGGGGCAGGGAACACTGAAGCTTTCTTT.

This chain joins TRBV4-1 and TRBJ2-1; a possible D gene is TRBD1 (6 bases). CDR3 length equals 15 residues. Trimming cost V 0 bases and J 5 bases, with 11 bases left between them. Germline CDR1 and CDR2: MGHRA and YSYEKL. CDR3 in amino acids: CASSQDRDTDNEQFF. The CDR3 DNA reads TGCGCCAGCAGCCAAGATCGGGACACCGACAATGAGCAGTTCTTC.

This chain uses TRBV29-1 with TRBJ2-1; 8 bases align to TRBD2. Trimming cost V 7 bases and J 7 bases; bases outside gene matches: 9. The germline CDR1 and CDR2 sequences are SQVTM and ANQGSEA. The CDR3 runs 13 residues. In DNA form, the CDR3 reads TGCAGCGGGAATAGCGGGGTGGCTAATGAGCAGTTCTTC. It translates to CSGNSGVANEQFF.

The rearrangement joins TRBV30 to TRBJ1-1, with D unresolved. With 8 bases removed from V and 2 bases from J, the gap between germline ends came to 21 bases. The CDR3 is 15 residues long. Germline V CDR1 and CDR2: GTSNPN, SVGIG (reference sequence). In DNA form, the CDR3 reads TGTGCCGGGAATGAGGGATGGTTAGCCAACACTGAAGCTTTCTTT. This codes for CAGNEGWLANTEAFF. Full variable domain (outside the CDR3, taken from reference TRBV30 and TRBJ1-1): SQTIHQWPATLVQPVGSPLSLECTVEGTSNPNLYWYRQAAGRGLQLLFYSVGIGQISSEVPQNLSASRPQDRQFILSSKKLLLSDSGFYLCAGNEGWLANTEAFFGQGTRLTVV.

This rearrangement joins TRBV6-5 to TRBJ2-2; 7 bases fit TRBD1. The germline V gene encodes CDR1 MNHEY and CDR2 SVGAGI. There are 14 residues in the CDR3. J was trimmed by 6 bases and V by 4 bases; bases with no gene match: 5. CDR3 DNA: TGTGCCAGCAGTTTGACAGGGATTCCCGGGGAGCTGTTTTTT. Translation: CASSLTGIPGELFF.

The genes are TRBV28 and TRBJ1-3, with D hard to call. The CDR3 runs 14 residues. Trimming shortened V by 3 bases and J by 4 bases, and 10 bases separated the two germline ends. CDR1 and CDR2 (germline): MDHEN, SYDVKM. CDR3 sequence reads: CASSLAELGNTIYF. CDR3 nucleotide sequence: TGTGCCAGCAGTTTGGCAGAATTAGGAAACACCATATATTTT.

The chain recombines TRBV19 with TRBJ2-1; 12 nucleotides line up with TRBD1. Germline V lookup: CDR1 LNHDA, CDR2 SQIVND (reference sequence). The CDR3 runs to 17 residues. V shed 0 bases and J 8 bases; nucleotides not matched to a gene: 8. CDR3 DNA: TGTGCCAGTAGTATAGATCGGGACAGGGGGCACGGGGATGAGCAGTTCTTC. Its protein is CASSIDRDRGHGDEQFF.

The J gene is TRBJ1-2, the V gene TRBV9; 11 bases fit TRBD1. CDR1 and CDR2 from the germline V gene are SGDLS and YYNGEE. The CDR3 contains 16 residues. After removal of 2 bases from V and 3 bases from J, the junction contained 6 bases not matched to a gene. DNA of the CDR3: TGTGCCAGCAGCGTTGGACAGGGGGCCGCCGACTATGGCTACACCTTC. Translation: CASSVGQGAADYGYTF.